This T cell receptor (beta chain) was captured in a study of cytomegalovirus exposure and HLA in healthy donors. About the study: Within an early data release were about 85 million unique TCRs drawn from HLA-typed donors. Findings of the study overall: The majority of CMV-associated TCR beta chains were reported as apparently HLA-restricted in a later analysis.

On this clone: The antigen is not known. One junction end disagrees with the germline gene, perhaps due to a read error.

60 Vbeta and 13 Jbeta primers were used in PCR. Authors' analysis steps: About 11 million of about 80 million unique TCR beta chains were shared, per a later count. Repertoires were generated with immunoSEQ multiplex PCR, while TCRdb's copy carries only in-frame clones and drops some. The V and J calls and the clone size are those of that table, but D and trimming were determined from the DNA. This table has approximately 88,000 clones, roughly 80% appearing once. Germline assignment: CDR1 ENHRY and CDR2 SYGVKD. The CDR3 has 15 amino acids. The source of this sequence is a man aged 45-65 years in good health and CMV-seropositive. V is TRBV10-3 and J is TRBJ2-7; D perhaps matches TRBD2 (6 bases). Sequences were obtained from PBMCs. CDR3 loop: CAINEGGGSSYEQYF. In DNA, the CDR3 is TGTGCCATCAATGAGGGTGGGGGGTCCTCCTACGAGCAGTACTTC.